This T cell receptor beta chain was recovered during a study of cytomegalovirus exposure and HLA in healthy donors. Across the whole study: Around 180 million T cells yielded 90 million to 130 million unique TCR beta sequences in earlier analysis.

As regards this clone: Its antigen remains unidentified.

Study findings and constraints: One variant, a missense change in DCLRE1C, was linked in a later analysis to TCR beta V- and J-gene trimming. In an earlier analysis, in roughly 600 donors, most V segments appeared productive either ~87% or ~30% of the time.

This CDR3 region has 13 residues. CDR1 MNHNY and CDR2 SVGAGI come from the germline V gene (reference sequence). V was trimmed by 4 bases and J by 8 bases, leaving 14 bases between them. Primers included in the PCR were 60 Vbeta and 13 Jbeta primers. The repertoire was sequenced with immunoSEQ multiplex PCR; TCRdb's copy has only in-frame clones and lacks some. The top ten hold approximately 2.8% of the sample, which has fewer than 150,000 clones, more than 60% seen once. The sample taken for sequencing was PBMCs. V and J are TRBV6-6 and TRBJ1-2; the D is unclear. This receptor was identified in a male donor in good health and CMV-seronegative. CDR3 nucleotide sequence: TGTGCCAGCAGTTTGCGCACAGAACTCGGCTACACCTTC. It codes for CASSLRTELGYTF.